These 3 T cell receptor beta chains originate from one sample sequenced in a study of blood T cell repertoires in COVID-19. The data were produced by immunoSEQ multiplex PCR, yet TCRdb's version contains in-frame clones alone and is incomplete. The table shows about 95,000 clones, with 75% to 95% occurring only once. The sequencing sample was made of peripheral blood. All receptors derive from a woman in her fifties or sixties in a cohort sampled during active COVID-19.

The chain employs TRBV6-5 and TRBJ2-7; 7 bases match TRBD1. Germline V CDR1 and CDR2: MNHEY, SVGAGI. Trimming took 7 bases from V and 6 from J; bases not matched to a gene: 15. The CDR3 is 15 residues long. DNA of the CDR3: TGTGCCAGCACCCATGACAGGGCCAGTGGCCGCGAGCAGTACTTC. It yields the protein CASTHDRASGREQYF.

The chain links TRBV19 to TRBJ2-4; 8 nucleotides match TRBD2. J was trimmed by 7 bases and V by 3 bases; bases with no gene match: 8. CDR1 is LNHDA and CDR2 is SQIVND in the germline V gene (reference sequence). This CDR3 has 15 amino acids. The DNA for the CDR3 is TGTGCCAGTAGTATTTCGGGACTAGAGGGGAACATTCAGTACTTC. This translates into CASSISGLEGNIQYF.

The V and J genes are TRBV11-2 and TRBJ1-2; TRBD1 matches at 7 bases. CDR3 length: 15 amino acids. Trimming removed 2 bases from V and 9 bases from J; junction bases left unmatched: 12. Germline V CDR1 and CDR2: SGHAT, FQNNGV. The CDR3 loop reads CASSLFQGTASSYTF. In DNA, the CDR3 is TGTGCCAGCAGCTTATTTCAAGGGACAGCCTCGAGCTACACCTTC.